This section outlines one T cell receptor (beta chain) sequence together with its context. As yet, its antigen is unknown. In the naive CD8 group, cells lacked CD45RO and were positively selected for CCR7, so terminally differentiated effector memory CD45RA+ cells were left out. This sample is drawn from a study of shared clonotypes between healthy human individuals. Whole-study context: The study drew on a couple of women and a few men aged 18 to 49 as donors. There were three CD4 naive, three CD4 memory, two CD8 naive and one CD8 memory plates per donor.

Researchers divided each subset's genomic DNA evenly across several immunoSEQ plates. Measured with immunoSEQ multiplex PCR; TCRdb has only the in-frame clones, and not every one. This table holds almost 700,000 clones, about 90% found once. Findings and caveats of the study: The generation probabilities recorded for non-shared clonotypes fell below those of clonotypes shared by all four donors.

Germline assignment: CDR1 SGDLS and CDR2 YYNGEE. The CDR3 runs to 13 residues. V lost 3 bases and J lost 5; bases outside the gene matches: 5. The receptor was isolated from a man aged 25 to 40 in good health. The V and J genes are TRBV9 and TRBJ2-7, with TRBD1 matching over 7 bases. The sample taken for sequencing was naive CD8+ T cells sorted from blood. The CDR3 here is CASSGQGLDEQYF. In nucleotides, the CDR3 is TGTGCCAGCAGCGGACAGGGTCTCGACGAGCAGTACTTC.